Listed here are 7 T cell receptor beta chains from one sample, sequenced in a study of cytomegalovirus exposure and HLA in healthy donors. The PCR made use of 60 Vbeta and 13 Jbeta primers. Clones were sequenced by immunoSEQ multiplex PCR, and TCRdb holds only the in-frame ones, with some missing. The sample records 150,000 to 200,000 clones, roughly 84% being singletons. What was sequenced was PBMCs. These receptors were taken from a boy aged 5-17 years in good health and CMV-seronegative.

This clone came up a few times. The chain has TRBV6-5 and TRBJ2-1, with no clear D. The CDR3 loop spans 13 amino acids. The V end lost 5 bases, the J end lost 5 bases, and 10 bases lay between the germline ends. Looked up from germline, CDR1 is MNHEY and CDR2 is SVGAGI. The CDR3 DNA follows: TGTGCCAGCAGTCCGACTCCCCACAATGAGCAGTTCTTC. It specifies CASSPTPHNEQFF.

This clone showed up just a few times. V is TRBV5-6 and J is TRBJ1-2; the D is unclear. The V and J ends lost 0 bases and 5 bases respectively, with 11 bases between them. CDR1 is SGHDT and CDR2 is YYEEEE in the germline V gene. This CDR3 has 14 residues. The CDR3 loop reads CASSLGQALYGYTF. The CDR3 nucleotides are TGTGCCAGCAGCTTGGGCCAGGCCTTGTATGGCTACACCTTC. The complete variable domain, with remaining parts taken from reference TRBV5-6 and TRBJ1-2, reads DAGVTQSPTHLIKTRGQQVTLRCSPKSGHDTVSWYQQALGQGPQFIFQYYEEEERQRGNFPDRFSGHQFPNYSSELNVNALLLGDSALYLCASSLGQALYGYTFGSGTRLTVV.

This chain connects TRBV7-3 to TRBJ2-7; 10 bases are shared with TRBD2. Germline trimming cut 5 bases from V and 0 bases from J; bases unmatched to any gene: 10. Germline loops: CDR1 SGHTA, CDR2 FQGTGA. This CDR3 is built from 17 residues. In nucleotides, the CDR3 is TGTGCCAGCAGCCTCCTCGGGGTAGCGGGGGGCTCCTACGAGCAGTACTTC. Translated: CASSLLGVAGGSYEQYF. The full variable domain, completed using reference TRBV7-3 and TRBJ2-7, is GAGVSQTPSNKVTEKGKYVELRCDPISGHTALYWYRQSLGQGPEFLIYFQGTGAADDSGLPNDRFFAVRPEGSVSTLKIQRTERGDSAVYLCASSLLGVAGGSYEQYFGPGTRLTVT.

The gene calls are TRBV5-7 and TRBJ2-2; D is undetermined. TRBV5-7 is an open reading frame, and its role is uncertain. The CDR3 extends over 16 amino acids. Deletions cut 2 bases from V and 2 bases from J, with 13 bases between. The CDR3: CASSFGPAVNTGELFF. In DNA form, the CDR3 reads TGTGCCAGCAGCTTTGGCCCCGCAGTTAACACCGGGGAGCTGTTTTTT.

V usage is TRBV7-2 and J usage is TRBJ2-1; 12 bases align to TRBD1. This CDR3 has 17 residues. CDR1 and CDR2 (germline): SGHTA, FQGNSA. V shed 5 bases and J 7 bases; nucleotides not matched to a gene: 12. The CDR3 sequence: CASSKKLGQGALNEQFF. CDR3 in DNA: TGTGCCAGCAGCAAGAAATTGGGACAGGGGGCGCTGAATGAGCAGTTCTTC.

The gene calls are TRBV29-1 and TRBJ1-2; D possibly corresponds to TRBD1 (6 bases). CDR1 and CDR2 from the germline V gene are SQVTM and ANQGSEA. V lost 4 bases and J 5 bases, leaving 14 bases between the germline ends. This CDR3 has 13 amino acids. CDR3 nucleotide sequence: TGCAGCGTTGTGGTCGGGACAATATATGGCTACACCTTC. Translating gives CSVVVGTIYGYTF. Drawing the rest from reference TRBV29-1 and TRBJ1-2, the complete variable domain is SAVISQKPSRDICQRGTSLTIQCQVDSQVTMMFWYRQQPGQSLTLIATANQGSEATYESGFVIDKFPISRPNLTFSTLTVSNMSPEDSSIYLCSVVVGTIYGYTFGSGTRLTVV.

The CDR3 nucleotides are TGCAGCGTTGAAGGGGACAGGTACGAGCAGTACTTC. Translated, it gives CSVEGDRYEQYF. The gene calls are TRBV29-1 and TRBJ2-7, with 8 bases lining up with TRBD1. V trimming: 1 base; J trimming: 4 bases; junction bases outside the gene matches: 0. Germline lookup yields CDR1 SQVTM and CDR2 ANQGSEA. The CDR3 runs to 12 residues.